The T cell receptor beta chain described here comes from a study of T cells in localized non-small cell lung cancer. Whole-study results and caveats: In adjacent lung, a median about 52 of the top 100 tumor clones were found. A higher density of T cells in blood coincided with extended overall survival.

About this clone itself: Its specificity is not known.

Assay used: immunoSEQ multiplex PCR; TCRdb lists only in-frame clones, some missing. The sample shows roughly 38,000 clones, 80% to 90% of them seen only once. Specimen: peripheral blood, collected before any cancer treatment. The sequence came from a woman between 35 and 75 years old with stage I lung adenocarcinoma.

CDR3 residues: CASSPHYEQYF. CDR3 DNA sequence: TGTGCCAGCAGCCCCCACTACGAGCAGTACTTC. The J gene is TRBJ2-7, the V gene TRBV7-8; D uncertain. Trimming took 5 bases from V and 3 from J, leaving 5 bases between them. Germline V CDR1 and CDR2: SGHVS, FQNEAQ. This CDR3 is built from 11 residues.